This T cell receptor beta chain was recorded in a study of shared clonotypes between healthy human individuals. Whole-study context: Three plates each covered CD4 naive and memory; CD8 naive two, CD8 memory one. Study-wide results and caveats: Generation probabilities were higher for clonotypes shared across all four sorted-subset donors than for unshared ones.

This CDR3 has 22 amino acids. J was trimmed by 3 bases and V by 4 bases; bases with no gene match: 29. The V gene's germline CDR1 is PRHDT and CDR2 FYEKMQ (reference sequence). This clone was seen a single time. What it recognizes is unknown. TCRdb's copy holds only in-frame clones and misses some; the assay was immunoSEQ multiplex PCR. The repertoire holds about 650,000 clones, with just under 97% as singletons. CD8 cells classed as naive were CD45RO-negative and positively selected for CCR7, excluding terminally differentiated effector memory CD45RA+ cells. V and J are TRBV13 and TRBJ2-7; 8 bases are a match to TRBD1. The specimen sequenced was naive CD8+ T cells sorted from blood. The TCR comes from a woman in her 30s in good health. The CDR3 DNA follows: TGTGCCAGCAGCTCTGCCGGAGAGACAGGGGATCTTCGGCCCACCCCCATCTACGAGCAGTACTTC. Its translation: CASSSAGETGDLRPTPIYEQYF.